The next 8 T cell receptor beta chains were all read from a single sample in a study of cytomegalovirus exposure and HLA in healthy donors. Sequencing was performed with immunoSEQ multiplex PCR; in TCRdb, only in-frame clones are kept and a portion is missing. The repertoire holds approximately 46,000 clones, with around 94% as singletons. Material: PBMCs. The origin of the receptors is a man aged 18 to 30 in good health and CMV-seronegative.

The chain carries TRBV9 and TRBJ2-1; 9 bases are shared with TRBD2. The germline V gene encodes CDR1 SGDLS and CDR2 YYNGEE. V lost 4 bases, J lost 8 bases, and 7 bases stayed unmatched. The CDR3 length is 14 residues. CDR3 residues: CASSFSGSVDEQFF. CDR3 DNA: TGTGCCAGCAGCTTTAGCGGGAGTGTAGATGAGCAGTTCTTC.

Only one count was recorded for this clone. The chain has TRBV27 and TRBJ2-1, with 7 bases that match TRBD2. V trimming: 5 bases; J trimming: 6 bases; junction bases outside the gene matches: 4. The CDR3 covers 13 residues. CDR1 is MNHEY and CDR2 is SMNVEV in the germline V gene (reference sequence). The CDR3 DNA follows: TGTGCCAGCAGTCTGGGGGGGGTCAATGAGCAGTTCTTC. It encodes CASSLGGVNEQFF.

Written as DNA, the CDR3 is TGTGCCAGCAGCGTAGCAGGGTTGGGAAACACCATATATTTT. It encodes CASSVAGLGNTIYF. The chain couples TRBV9 to TRBJ1-3; maybe TRBD1 (5 bases). V was clipped by 0 bases and J by 4 bases, with 8 bases between them. CDR1 and CDR2 (germline): SGDLS, YYNGEE. The CDR3 totals 14 residues.

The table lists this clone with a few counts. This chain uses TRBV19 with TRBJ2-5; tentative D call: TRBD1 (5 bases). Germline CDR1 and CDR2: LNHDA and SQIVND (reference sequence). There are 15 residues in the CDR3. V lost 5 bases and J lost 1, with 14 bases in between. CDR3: CASSPLTVVQETQYF. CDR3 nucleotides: TGTGCCAGTAGTCCTCTGACAGTAGTCCAAGAGACCCAGTACTTC.

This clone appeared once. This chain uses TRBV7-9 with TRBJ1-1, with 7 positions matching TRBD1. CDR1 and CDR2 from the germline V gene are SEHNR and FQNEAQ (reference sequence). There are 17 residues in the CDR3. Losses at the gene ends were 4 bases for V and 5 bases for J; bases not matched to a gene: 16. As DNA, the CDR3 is TGTGCCAGCAGCTCCCCGCCGACAGGGTCCAGGCGGACTGAAGCTTTCTTT. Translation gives CASSSPPTGSRRTEAFF.

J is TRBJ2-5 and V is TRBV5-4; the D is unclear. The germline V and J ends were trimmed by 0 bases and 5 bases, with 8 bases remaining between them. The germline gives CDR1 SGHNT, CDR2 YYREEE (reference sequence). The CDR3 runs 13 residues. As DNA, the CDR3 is TGTGCCAGCAGCTTGGGTCAGAAGGAGACCCAGTACTTC. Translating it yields CASSLGQKETQYF.

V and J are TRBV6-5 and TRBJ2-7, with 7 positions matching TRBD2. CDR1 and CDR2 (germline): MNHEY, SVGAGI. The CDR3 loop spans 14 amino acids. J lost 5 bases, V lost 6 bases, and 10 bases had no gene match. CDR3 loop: CASSPVGGIHEQYF. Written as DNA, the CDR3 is TGTGCCAGCAGCCCGGTCGGGGGGATCCACGAGCAGTACTTC.

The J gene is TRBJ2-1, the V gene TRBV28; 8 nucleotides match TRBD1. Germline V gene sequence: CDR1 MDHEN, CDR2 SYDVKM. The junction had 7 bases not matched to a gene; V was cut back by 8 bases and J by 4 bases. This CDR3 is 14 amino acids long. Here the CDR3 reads CASLSTGGYNEQFF. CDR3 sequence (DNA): TGTGCCAGCCTGAGTACAGGGGGTTACAATGAGCAGTTCTTC.